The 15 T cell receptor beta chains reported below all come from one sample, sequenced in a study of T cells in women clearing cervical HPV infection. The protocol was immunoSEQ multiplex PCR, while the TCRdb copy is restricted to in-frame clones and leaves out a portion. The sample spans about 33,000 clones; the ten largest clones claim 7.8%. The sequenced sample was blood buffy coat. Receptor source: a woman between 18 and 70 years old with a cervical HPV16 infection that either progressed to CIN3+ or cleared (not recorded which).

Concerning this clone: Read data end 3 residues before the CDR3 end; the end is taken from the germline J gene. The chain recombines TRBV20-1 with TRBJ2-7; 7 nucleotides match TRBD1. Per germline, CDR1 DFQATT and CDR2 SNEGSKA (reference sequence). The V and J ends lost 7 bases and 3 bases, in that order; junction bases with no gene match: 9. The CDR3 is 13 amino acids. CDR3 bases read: TGCAGTGTCAGGGGGACAGAGCTCTACGAG. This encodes CSVRGTELYE. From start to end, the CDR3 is CSVRGTELYEQYF.

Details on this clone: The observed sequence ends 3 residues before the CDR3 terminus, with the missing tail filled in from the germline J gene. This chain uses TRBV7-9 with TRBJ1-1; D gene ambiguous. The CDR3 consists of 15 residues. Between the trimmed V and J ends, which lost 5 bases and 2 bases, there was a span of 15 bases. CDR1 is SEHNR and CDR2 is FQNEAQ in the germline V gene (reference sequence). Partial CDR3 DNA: TGTGCCAGCAGCGATCCTCTTAGTTTCAACACTGAA. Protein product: CASSDPLSFNTE. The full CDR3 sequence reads CASSDPLSFNTEAFF.

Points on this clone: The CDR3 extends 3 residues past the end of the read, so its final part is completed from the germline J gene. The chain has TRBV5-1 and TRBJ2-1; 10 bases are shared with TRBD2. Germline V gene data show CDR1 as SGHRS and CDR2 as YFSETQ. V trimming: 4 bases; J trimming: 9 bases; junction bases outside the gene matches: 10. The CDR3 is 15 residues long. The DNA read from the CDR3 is TGCGCCAGCAGCCGTACTAGCGGGAAAGAGACTGAG. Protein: CASSRTSGKETE. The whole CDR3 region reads CASSRTSGKETEQFF.

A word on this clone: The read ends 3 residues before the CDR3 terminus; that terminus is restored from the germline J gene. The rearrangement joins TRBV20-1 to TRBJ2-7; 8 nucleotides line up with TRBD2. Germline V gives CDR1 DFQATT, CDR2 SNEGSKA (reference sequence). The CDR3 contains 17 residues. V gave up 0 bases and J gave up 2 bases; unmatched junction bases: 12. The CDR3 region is CSARDHKETSVPYEQYF. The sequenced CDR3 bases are TGCAGTGCTAGAGATCATAAGGAGACTAGCGTGCCCTACGAG.

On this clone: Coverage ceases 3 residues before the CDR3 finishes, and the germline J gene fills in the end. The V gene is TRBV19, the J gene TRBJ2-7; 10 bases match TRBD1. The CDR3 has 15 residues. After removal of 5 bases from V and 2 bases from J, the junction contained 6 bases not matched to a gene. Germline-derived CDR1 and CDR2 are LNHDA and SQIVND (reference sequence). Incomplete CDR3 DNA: TGTGCCAGTAGTCCGAGACAGGGGGCCACCTACGAG. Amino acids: CASSPRQGATYE. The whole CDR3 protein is CASSPRQGATYEQYF.

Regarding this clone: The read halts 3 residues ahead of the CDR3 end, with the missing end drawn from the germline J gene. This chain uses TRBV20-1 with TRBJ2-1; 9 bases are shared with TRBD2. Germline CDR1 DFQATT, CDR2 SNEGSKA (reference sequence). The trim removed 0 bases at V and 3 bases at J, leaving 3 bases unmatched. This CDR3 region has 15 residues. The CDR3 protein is CSARDERGDYNEQFF. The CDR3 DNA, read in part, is TGCAGTGCTAGAGATGAGCGGGGGGACTACAATGAG.

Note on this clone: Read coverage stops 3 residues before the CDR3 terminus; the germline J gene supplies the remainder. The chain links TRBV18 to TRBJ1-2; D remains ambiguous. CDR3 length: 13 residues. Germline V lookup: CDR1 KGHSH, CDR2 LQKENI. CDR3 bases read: TGTGCCAGCTCACCCCTGGAGGAGGGCGAC. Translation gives CASSPLEEGD. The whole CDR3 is CASSPLEEGDYTF.

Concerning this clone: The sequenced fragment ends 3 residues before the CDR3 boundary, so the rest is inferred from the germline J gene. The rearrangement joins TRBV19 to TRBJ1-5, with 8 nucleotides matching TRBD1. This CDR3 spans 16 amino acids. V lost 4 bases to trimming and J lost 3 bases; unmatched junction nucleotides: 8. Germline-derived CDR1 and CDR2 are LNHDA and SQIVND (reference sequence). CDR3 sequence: CASSRGDRSYNQPQHF. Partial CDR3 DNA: TGTGCCAGTAGTAGAGGGGACAGGAGTTACAATCAGCCC.

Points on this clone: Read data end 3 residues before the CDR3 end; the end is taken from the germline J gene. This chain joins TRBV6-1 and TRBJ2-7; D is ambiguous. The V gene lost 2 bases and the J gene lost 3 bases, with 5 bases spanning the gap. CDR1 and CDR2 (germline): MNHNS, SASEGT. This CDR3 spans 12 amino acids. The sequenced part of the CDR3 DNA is TGTGCCAGCAGTGAAATGCGCTACGAG. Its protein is CASSEMRYE. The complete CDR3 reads CASSEMRYEQYF.

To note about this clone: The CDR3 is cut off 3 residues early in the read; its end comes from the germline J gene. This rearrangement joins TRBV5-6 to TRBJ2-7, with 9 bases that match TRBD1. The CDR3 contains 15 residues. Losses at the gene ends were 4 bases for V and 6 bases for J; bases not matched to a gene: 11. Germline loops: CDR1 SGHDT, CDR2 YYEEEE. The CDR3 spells CASSPAGTGNSEQYF. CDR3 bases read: TGTGCCAGCAGCCCGGCCGGGACAGGGAATAGCGAG. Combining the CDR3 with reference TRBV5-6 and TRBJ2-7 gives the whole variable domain DAGVTQSPTHLIKTRGQQVTLRCSPKSGHDTVSWYQQALGQGPQFIFQYYEEEERQRGNFPDRFSGHQFPNYSSELNVNALLLGDSALYLCASSPAGTGNSEQYFGPGTRLTVT.

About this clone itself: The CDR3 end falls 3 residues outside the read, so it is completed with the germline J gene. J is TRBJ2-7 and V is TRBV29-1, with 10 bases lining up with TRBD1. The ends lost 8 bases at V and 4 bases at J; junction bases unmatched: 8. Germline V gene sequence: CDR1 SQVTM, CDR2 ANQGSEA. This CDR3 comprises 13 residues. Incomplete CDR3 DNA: TGCAGCTCCCGTGGGACAGGGGTTTACGAG. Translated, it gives CSSRGTGVYE. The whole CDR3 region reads CSSRGTGVYEQYF.

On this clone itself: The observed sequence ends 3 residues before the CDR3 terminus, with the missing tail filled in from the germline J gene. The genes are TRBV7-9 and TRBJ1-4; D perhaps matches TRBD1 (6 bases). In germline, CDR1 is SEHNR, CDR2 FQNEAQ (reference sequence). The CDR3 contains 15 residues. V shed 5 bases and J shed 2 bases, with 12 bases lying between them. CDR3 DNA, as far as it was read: TGTGCCAGCAGCAGAAACAGGGAGACTAATGAAAAA. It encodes CASSRNRETNEK. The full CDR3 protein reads CASSRNRETNEKLFF. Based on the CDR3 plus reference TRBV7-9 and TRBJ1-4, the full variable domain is DTGVSQNPRHKITKRGQNVTFRCDPISEHNRLYWYRQTLGQGPEFLTYFQNEAQLEKSRLLSDRFSAERPKGSFSTLEIQRTEQGDSAMYLCASSRNRETNEKLFFGSGTQLSVL.

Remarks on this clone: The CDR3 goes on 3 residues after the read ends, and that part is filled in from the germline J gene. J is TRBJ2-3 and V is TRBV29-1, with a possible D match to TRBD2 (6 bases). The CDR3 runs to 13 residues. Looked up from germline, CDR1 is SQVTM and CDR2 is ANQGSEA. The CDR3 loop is CSGGDAIQETQYF. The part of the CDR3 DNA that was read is TGCAGCGGGGGGGACGCTATTCAAGAGACG.

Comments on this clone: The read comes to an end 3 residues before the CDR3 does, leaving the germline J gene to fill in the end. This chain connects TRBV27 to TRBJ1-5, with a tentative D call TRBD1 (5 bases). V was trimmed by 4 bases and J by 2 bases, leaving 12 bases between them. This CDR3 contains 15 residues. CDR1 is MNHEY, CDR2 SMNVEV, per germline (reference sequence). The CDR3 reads CASSSSGGGNQPQHF. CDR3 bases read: TGTGCCAGCAGTTCCTCCGGAGGGGGCAATCAGCCC.

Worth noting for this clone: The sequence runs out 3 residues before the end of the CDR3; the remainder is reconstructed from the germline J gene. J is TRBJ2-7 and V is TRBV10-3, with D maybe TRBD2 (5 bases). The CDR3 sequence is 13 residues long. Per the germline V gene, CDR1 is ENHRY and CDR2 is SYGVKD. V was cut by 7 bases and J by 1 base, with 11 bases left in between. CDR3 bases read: TGTGCCATCACCTCCGGACTTTCCTACGAG. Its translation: CAITSGLSYE. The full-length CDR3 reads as CAITSGLSYEQYF.